This TCR beta chain stems from a study of beta chain features in type 1 diabetes. Across the whole study: Summed over all samples, the examined sorted cells came to 100 million to 130 million.

Study-level findings and limits: Although PCR might favor shorter templates, it would do so equally in patients and controls.

This clone has more than one count but fewer than ten. Its antigen remains unknown. Expressed TCRB transcripts were sequenced because the isolated RNA had all been reverse transcribed beforehand. Measured with immunoSEQ multiplex PCR; TCRdb has only the in-frame clones, and not every one. The sample has almost 350,000 clones, about 20% seen once. The sequenced sample consisted of naive CD4+ T cells from blood. The source of this sequence is a woman aged 18 to 35 in good health.

The CDR3 sequence: CASNPGQGIYGYTF. The CDR3, as DNA: TGCGCCAGCAACCCGGGACAGGGCATCTATGGCTACACCTTC. This rearrangement joins TRBV5-1 to TRBJ1-2; 9 bases align to TRBD1. The ends lost 6 bases at V and 4 bases at J; junction bases unmatched: 7. The CDR3 runs to 14 residues. Germline values: CDR1 SGHRS, CDR2 YFSETQ.